These 29 T cell receptor beta chains were sequenced from one sample in a study of cytomegalovirus exposure and HLA in healthy donors. 13 Jbeta primers and 60 Vbeta primers were used for the PCR. The protocol was immunoSEQ multiplex PCR, while the TCRdb copy is restricted to in-frame clones and leaves out a portion. The repertoire holds more than 95,000 clones, with around three quarters as singletons. Sample: PBMCs. These receptors all stem from a female donor in good health and CMV-seronegative.

V is TRBV5-6 and J is TRBJ1-1, with no clear D. Trimming left V 3 bases short and J 0 bases short, with 12 bases between. The CDR3 loop spans 15 amino acids. The germline gives CDR1 SGHDT, CDR2 YYEEEE. CDR3 residues: CASSWVRGMNTEAFF. The CDR3 region has the DNA TGTGCCAGCAGCTGGGTCCGAGGCATGAACACTGAAGCTTTCTTT.

This clone has a single count. The chain has TRBV5-1 and TRBJ2-7; D ambiguous. Between the trimmed V and J ends, which lost 4 bases and 8 bases, there was a span of 10 bases. Germline V gives CDR1 SGHRS, CDR2 YFSETQ. The CDR3 sequence is 11 residues long. The CDR3 here is CASSPPGKQYF. Written as DNA, the CDR3 is TGCGCCAGCAGCCCCCCAGGCAAGCAGTACTTC. Complete variable domain (other parts from reference TRBV5-1 and TRBJ2-7): KAGVTQTPRYLIKTRGQQVTLSCSPISGHRSVSWYQQTPGQGLQFLFEYFSETQRNKGNFPGRFSGRQFSNSRSEMNVSTLELGDSALYLCASSPPGKQYFGPGTRLTVT.

This clone is a singleton in its sample. The chain is built from TRBV6-1 and TRBJ1-1; tentative D call: TRBD1 (6 bases). Germline CDR1 reads MNHNS; CDR2 reads SASEGT. The V end was cut by 6 bases, the J end by 0 bases, with 14 bases between. This CDR3 region has 15 residues. CDR3 nucleotides: TGTGCCAGCAGGGCGTACAGGGCGATGAACACTGAAGCTTTCTTT. Amino acids: CASRAYRAMNTEAFF.

As for this clone: An end of the junction differs from the germline gene, which may be a read error. V usage is TRBV15 and J usage is TRBJ2-1, with 8 bases aligning to TRBD1. The CDR3 spans 16 residues. Germline-derived CDR1 and CDR2 are LNHNV and YYDKDF (reference sequence). CDR3 region: CATNREGRGLGNEQFF. The CDR3 nucleotides are TGTGCCACCAACAGAGAAGGCAGGGGGCTTGGCAATGAGCAGTTCTTC. Variable domain in full (rest from reference TRBV15 and TRBJ2-1): DAMVIQNPRYQVTQFGKPVTLSCSQTLNHNVMYWYQQKSSQAPKLLFHYYDKDFNNEADTPDNFQSRRPNTSFCFLDIRSPGLGDTAMYLCATNREGRGLGNEQFFGPGTRLTVL.

V usage is TRBV10-1 and J usage is TRBJ2-7; 9 bases align to TRBD1. The germline gives CDR1 WNHNN, CDR2 SYGVQD (reference sequence). The CDR3 length is 15 residues. With V trimmed by 6 bases and J by 8 bases, 14 bases remained unmatched. The CDR3 spells CASSDSGQGYGKQYF. CDR3 DNA sequence: TGCGCCAGCAGCGATTCGGGACAGGGCTATGGGAAGCAGTACTTC.

V gene TRBV25-1 combines with J gene TRBJ2-5; weak D call: TRBD1 (5 bases). The CDR3 has 14 amino acids. Trimming removed 8 bases from V and 2 bases from J, with 15 bases in between. Germline V gene sequence: CDR1 MGHDK, CDR2 SYGVNS. CDR3: CASRTLGDQETQYF. Here the CDR3 DNA reads TGTGCCAGCCGCACCCTAGGGGATCAAGAGACCCAGTACTTC.

This chain joins TRBV5-1 and TRBJ1-1, with D possibly being TRBD1 (5 bases). Looked up from germline, CDR1 is SGHRS and CDR2 is YFSETQ. The CDR3 totals 14 residues. The germline V and J ends were trimmed by 4 bases and 0 bases, with 10 bases remaining between them. In DNA, the CDR3 is TGCGCCAGCAGCCCCTGGGGCCTGAACACTGAAGCTTTCTTT. Its translation: CASSPWGLNTEAFF.

The rearrangement uses TRBV7-9 and TRBJ2-7, with TRBD2 matching 7 bases. V shed 1 base and J 5 bases; nucleotides not matched to a gene: 8. Germline CDR1 SEHNR, CDR2 FQNEAQ (reference sequence). The CDR3 consists of 15 residues. This CDR3 reads CASSLGRGVVDEQYF. DNA for the CDR3: TGTGCCAGCAGCTTAGGTCGGGGGGTAGTTGACGAGCAGTACTTC.

The V and J genes are TRBV5-1 and TRBJ2-2, with D unclear. CDR1 and CDR2 (germline): SGHRS, YFSETQ. V was cut by 4 bases and J by 4 bases, with 8 bases left in between. This CDR3 is built from 13 residues. This CDR3 reads CASSPQLTGELFF. The CDR3 nucleotides read TGCGCCAGCAGCCCACAGCTCACCGGGGAGCTGTTTTTT.

The V and J genes are TRBV19 and TRBJ2-6; D is possibly TRBD2 (6 bases). Trimming shortened V by 0 bases and J by 3 bases, and 12 bases separated the two germline ends. In germline, CDR1 is LNHDA, CDR2 SQIVND (reference sequence). There are 17 residues in the CDR3. The CDR3 nucleotides read TGTGCCAGTAGTATAGAGGGCGGGATATTTGGGGCCAACGTCCTGACTTTC. Protein product: CASSIEGGIFGANVLTF.

The rearrangement links TRBV6-1 to TRBJ1-5; D gene unclear. The germline gives CDR1 MNHNS, CDR2 SASEGT. The CDR3 covers 15 residues. The germline V and J ends were trimmed by 9 bases and 0 bases, with 15 bases remaining between them. The CDR3 coding sequence is TGTGCCAGTGGGCTGGCCCCGCATAGCAATCAGCCCCAGCATTTT. Translation gives CASGLAPHSNQPQHF.

V usage is TRBV5-5 and J usage is TRBJ2-7, with a possible D match to TRBD1 (5 bases). The CDR3 length is 14 residues. CDR1 is SGHKS and CDR2 is YYEKEE in the germline V gene (reference sequence). V was shortened by 3 bases and J by 0 bases, with 10 bases between the two germline ends. As DNA, the CDR3 is TGTGCCAGCAGCTCGGACATCGGCTCCTACGAGCAGTACTTC. Translation: CASSSDIGSYEQYF.

This chain connects TRBV2 to TRBJ2-1; 9 positions match TRBD1. CDR3 length: 15 amino acids. From germline, CDR1 is SNHLY and CDR2 FYNNEI. The V segment lost 6 bases and the J segment 9 bases; nucleotides outside the gene matches: 12. In DNA form, the CDR3 reads TGTGCCAGCAGAGCCGCCGGGACAGGGTTGGGTGAGCAGTTCTTC. Translating it yields CASRAAGTGLGEQFF.

The rearrangement joins TRBV10-3 to TRBJ2-7; 8 nucleotides agree with TRBD2. Germline CDR1 and CDR2: ENHRY and SYGVKD. The J segment lost 6 bases and the V segment lost 5 bases, leaving 6 bases of the junction unmatched. The CDR3 has 13 residues. The CDR3 spells CAISTGGDIEQYF. In DNA, the CDR3 is TGTGCCATCAGTACGGGGGGGGATATCGAGCAGTACTTC.

The V and J genes are TRBV6-1 and TRBJ1-6; tentatively, D is TRBD1 (5 bases). With 6 bases removed from V and 7 bases from J, the gap between germline ends came to 16 bases. The length of the CDR3 is 15 residues. Germline CDR1 MNHNS, CDR2 SASEGT. The CDR3 DNA reads as TGTGCCAGCAGGCTCGATGGAGGGGAGAATTCACCCCTCCACTTT. Its translation is CASRLDGGENSPLHF.

The chain recombines TRBV9 with TRBJ2-5; no clear D gene. Germline loops: CDR1 SGDLS, CDR2 YYNGEE. Between the trimmed V and J ends, which lost 0 bases and 5 bases, there was a span of 8 bases. The CDR3 is 13 residues long. CDR3 sequence reads: CASSVGHFETQYF. The CDR3, as DNA: TGTGCCAGCAGCGTAGGACACTTTGAGACCCAGTACTTC.

The rearrangement links TRBV15 to TRBJ1-4, with D maybe TRBD1 (6 bases). Germline V gene sequence: CDR1 LNHNV, CDR2 YYDKDF (reference sequence). The V end lost 1 base, the J end lost 1 base, and 10 bases lay between the germline ends. The CDR3 is made up of 16 amino acids. CDR3: CATSRVGGLTNEKLFF. The CDR3 DNA is TGTGCCACCAGCAGAGTAGGGGGTTTAACTAATGAAAAACTGTTTTTT.

As regards this clone: A junction boundary mismatches the germline segment, possibly from a read error. The V call is TRBV7-9, the J call TRBJ2-7; TRBD2 aligns across 7 bases. The CDR3 is 17 amino acids. Germline values: CDR1 SEHNR, CDR2 FQNEAQ (reference sequence). The CDR3 loop is CAGSLGEGYGRAYEQYF. CDR3 DNA: TGTGCCGGCAGCTTGGGGGAGGGGTATGGAAGAGCCTACGAGCAGTACTTC.

Note on this clone: An end of the junction differs from the germline gene, which may be a read error. The V call is TRBV6-1, the J call TRBJ1-2, with TRBD1 matching over 7 bases. The germline CDR1 and CDR2 sequences are MNHNS and SASEGT. The CDR3 totals 14 residues. The CDR3 DNA follows: TGTGCCAGCAATGAACCGGGACAGCCCTATGGCTACACCTTC. Its translation is CASNEPGQPYGYTF.

V and J are TRBV9 and TRBJ1-1, with a tentative D call TRBD1 (6 bases). The germline gives CDR1 SGDLS, CDR2 YYNGEE. The CDR3 length is 14 residues. With 3 bases removed from V and 8 bases from J, the gap between germline ends came to 17 bases. The DNA of the CDR3 is TGTGCCAGCAGCGCAAGAACAGGGTACGGCGAAGCTTTCTTT. Residues: CASSARTGYGEAFF.

This sequence joins TRBV28 and TRBJ1-4; D is possibly TRBD1 (6 bases). The germline CDR1 and CDR2 sequences are MDHEN and SYDVKM. The CDR3 loop spans 16 amino acids. V lost 1 base, J lost 8 bases, and 17 bases lay in between. CDR3 coding DNA: TGTGCCAGCAGTTTATACGGGGGGGGCTTAGACGAAAAACTGTTTTTT. It translates to CASSLYGGGLDEKLFF.

The V and J genes are TRBV18 and TRBJ2-7; 8 positions agree with TRBD1. The CDR3 is 14 residues long. CDR1 KGHSH and CDR2 LQKENI come from the germline V gene. The junction had 5 bases not matched to a gene; V was cut back by 4 bases and J by 3 bases. CDR3: CASSLGQGNYEQYF. DNA of the CDR3: TGTGCCAGCTCACTCGGACAGGGAAACTACGAGCAGTACTTC.

The chain employs TRBV7-8 and TRBJ2-3; D is possibly TRBD2 (6 bases). Germline V gene sequence: CDR1 SGHVS, CDR2 FQNEAQ. V lost 0 bases and J lost 1, with 11 bases in between. The CDR3 is 16 residues long. CDR3 in DNA: TGTGCCAGCAGCTTAGCCATGGAGGGCGGCACAGATACGCAGTATTTT. It yields the protein CASSLAMEGGTDTQYF.

This clone was observed once. V is TRBV4-1 and J is TRBJ2-7; 8 nucleotides agree with TRBD1. Germline V lookup: CDR1 MGHRA, CDR2 YSYEKL. V was pared by 4 bases and J by 4 bases, with 9 bases of the junction left unmatched. The CDR3 loop spans 15 amino acids. The CDR3 loop reads CASSPSETGVYEQYF. CDR3 nucleotide sequence: TGCGCCAGCAGCCCCTCCGAGACAGGGGTTTACGAGCAGTACTTC.

This clone was counted a few times. V and J are TRBV11-2 and TRBJ2-1, with 8 nucleotides matching TRBD2. Germline trimming cut 1 base from V and 11 bases from J; bases unmatched to any gene: 4. Germline CDR1 SGHAT, CDR2 FQNNGV. The CDR3 runs to 13 residues. CDR3 nucleotide sequence: TGTGCCAGCAGCTTAGCACTAGCGGAGAAGCAGTTCTTC. This encodes CASSLALAEKQFF.

The chain is built from TRBV4-1 and TRBJ2-1; 7 bases are shared with TRBD2. Trimming at V came to 8 bases and at J to 3 bases, leaving 7 bases not matched to a gene. Germline V gives CDR1 MGHRA, CDR2 YSYEKL. CDR3 length: 14 amino acids. The CDR3 DNA sequence: TGCGCCAGCGCCCGGGACTACCTCTACAATGAGCAGTTCTTC. This translates into CASARDYLYNEQFF.

The rearrangement links TRBV7-2 to TRBJ1-5; 10 nucleotides line up with TRBD1. V lost 4 bases and J lost 9; bases outside the gene matches: 12. Germline V gene data show CDR1 as SGHTA and CDR2 as FQGNSA. The CDR3 runs 16 residues. The CDR3 loop reads CASSSVGLGQGTPQHF. DNA of the CDR3: TGTGCCAGCAGCTCCGTTGGGTTGGGACAGGGGACGCCCCAGCATTTT.

This clone was found a few times. The chain uses TRBV6-4 and TRBJ2-4, with D possibly being TRBD1 (5 bases). The germline CDR1 and CDR2 sequences are MRHNA and SNTAGT. The ends were cut back, 3 bases at V and 1 base at J, with 10 bases in the middle. This CDR3 region has 15 residues. Here the CDR3 DNA reads TGTGCCAGCAGTGAAGGGGCCGAGGCCAAAAACATTCAGTACTTC. It codes for CASSEGAEAKNIQYF.

CDR3 sequence: CASSLAAGTYNEQFF. CDR3 DNA: TGCGCCAGCAGCTTGGCTGCGGGGACCTACAATGAGCAGTTCTTC. This chain connects TRBV5-1 to TRBJ2-1, with D possibly TRBD2 on 6 matching bases. This CDR3 region has 15 residues. Trimming removed 0 bases from V and 2 bases from J, with 9 bases in between. Germline V CDR1 and CDR2: SGHRS, YFSETQ.